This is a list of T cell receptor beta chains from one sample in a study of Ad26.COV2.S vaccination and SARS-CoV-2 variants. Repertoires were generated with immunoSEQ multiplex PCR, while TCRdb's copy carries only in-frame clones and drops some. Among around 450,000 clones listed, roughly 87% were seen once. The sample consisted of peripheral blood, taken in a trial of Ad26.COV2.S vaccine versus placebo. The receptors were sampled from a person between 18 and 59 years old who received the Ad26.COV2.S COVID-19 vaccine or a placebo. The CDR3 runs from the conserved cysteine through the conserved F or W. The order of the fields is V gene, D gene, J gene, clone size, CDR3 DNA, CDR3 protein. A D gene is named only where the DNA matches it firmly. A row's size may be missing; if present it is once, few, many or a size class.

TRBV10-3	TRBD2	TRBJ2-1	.	TGTGCCATCAGTGAGCCTAGCGGGACCGCTTACAATGAGCAGTTCTTC	CAISEPSGTAYNEQFF
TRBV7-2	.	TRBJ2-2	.	TGTGCCAGCAGCCCCCCTGGCGGGGAGCTGTTTTTT	CASSPPGGELFF
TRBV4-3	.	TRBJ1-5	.	TGCGCCAGCAGCCAGGAAGTCAGGACGCAGCCCCAGCATTTT	CASSQEVRTQPQHF
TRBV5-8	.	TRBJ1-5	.	TGTGCCAGCGGAAAGAGAATTAGGGGGTTTGGCAATCAGCCCCAGCATTTT	CASGKRIRGFGNQPQHF
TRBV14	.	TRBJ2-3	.	TGTGCCAGCAGCCAAGATGTTGGAACCTACACAGATACGCAGTATTTT	CASSQDVGTYTDTQYF
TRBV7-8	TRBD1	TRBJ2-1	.	TGTGCCAGCAGCTACTTTTGGACAGGGGGCTCCTACAATGAGCAGTTCTTC	CASSYFWTGGSYNEQFF
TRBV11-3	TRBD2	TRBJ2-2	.	TGTGCCAGCAGCTCTAGCGGGAGGGGGAACACCGGGGAGCTGTTTTTT	CASSSSGRGNTGELFF
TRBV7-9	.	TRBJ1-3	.	TGTGCCAGCAGCTTAGTTATCCAGGGGCACACCATATATTTT	CASSLVIQGHTIYF
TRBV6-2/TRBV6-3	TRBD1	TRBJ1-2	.	TGTGCCAGCAGTTTCCTAGATACAGGGGGCAACGGCTACACCTTC	CASSFLDTGGNGYTF
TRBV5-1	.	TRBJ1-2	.	TGCGCCAGCAGCTTGGGACAGAGACCCTATGTCGGAGGCTACACCTTC	CASSLGQRPYVGGYTF
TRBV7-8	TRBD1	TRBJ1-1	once	TGTGCCAGCAGCTTAGTCGGGGGCTGGGGACAGACGGCGGGGACTGAAGCTTTCTTT	CASSLVGGWGQTAGTEAFF
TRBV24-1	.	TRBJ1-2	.	TGTGCCACCAGTCAATCGGGGAATGGCTACACCTTC	CATSQSGNGYTF
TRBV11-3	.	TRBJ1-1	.	TGTGCCAGCAGCTTAGGGGGCGGTAACACTGAAGCTTTCTTT	CASSLGGGNTEAFF
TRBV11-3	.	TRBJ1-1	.	TGTGCCAGCAGCTTAGAGGGGGATGACACTGAAGCTTTCTTT	CASSLEGDDTEAFF
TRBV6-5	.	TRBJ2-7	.	TGTGCCAGCGCAGAGGGACGGTTCTACGAGCAGTACTTC	CASAEGRFYEQYF
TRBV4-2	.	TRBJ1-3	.	TGTGCCAGCAGCCGTGATGACGGAAGATCTGGAAACACCATATATTTT	CASSRDDGRSGNTIYF
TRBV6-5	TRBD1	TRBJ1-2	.	TGTGCCAGCAGGGTACCAGGGGGCGCGAGTTATGGCTACACCTTC	CASRVPGGASYGYTF
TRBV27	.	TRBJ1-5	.	TGTGCCAGCAGTTTGTCGGAAAATAGCAATCAGCCCCAGCATTTT	CASSLSENSNQPQHF
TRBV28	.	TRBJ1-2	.	TGTGCCAGCAGTCTCCCAGGTCACGCTAACTATGGCTACACCTTC	CASSLPGHANYGYTF
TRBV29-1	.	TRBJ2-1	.	TGCAGCGTTCTTTGGCGGGATGAGCAGTTCTTC	CSVLWRDEQFF
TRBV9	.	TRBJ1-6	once	TGTGCCAGCAGCGTAGCTACAGGGCAGGGATGGAGCTCCTATAATTCACCCCTCCACTTT	CASSVATGQGWSSYNSPLHF
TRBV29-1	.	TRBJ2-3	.	TGCAGCGAGACGGGCTCCACAGATACGCAGTATTTT	CSETGSTDTQYF
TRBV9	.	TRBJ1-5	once	TGTGCCAGCAGTGCACATTCGGGACCGGATCAGCCCCAGCATTTT	CASSAHSGPDQPQHF
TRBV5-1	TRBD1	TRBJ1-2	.	TGCGCCAGCAGCCCCCTGGAGGGGGCGAGGGGCTACACCTTC	CASSPLEGARGYTF
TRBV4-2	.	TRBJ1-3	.	TGTGCCAGCAGCCAAACTGGGTCCGCCGGAAACACCATATATTTT	CASSQTGSAGNTIYF
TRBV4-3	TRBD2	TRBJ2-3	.	TGCGCCAGCAGCCCGAATTTAGCGGGAGAAACTAGCACAGATACGCAGTATTTT	CASSPNLAGETSTDTQYF
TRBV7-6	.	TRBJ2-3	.	TGTGCCAGCAGCTTAATAGGGGAGGCAGATACGCAGTATTTT	CASSLIGEADTQYF
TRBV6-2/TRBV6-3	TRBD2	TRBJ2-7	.	TGTGCCAGCAGTTTCCTGACTAGCGGGGTTGCGGAGCAGTACTTC	CASSFLTSGVAEQYF
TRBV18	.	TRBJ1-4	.	TGTGCCAGCTCACCCGCCCGTCAGTCCATCCTAGGGAATGAAAAACTGTTTTTT	CASSPARQSILGNEKLFF
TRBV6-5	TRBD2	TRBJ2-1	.	TGTGCCAGCAGGATAGATCGGGAGGATGAGCAGTTCTTC	CASRIDREDEQFF
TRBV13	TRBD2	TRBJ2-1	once	TGTGCCAGCAGCGCTTGGGGTAGCGGGAGTAACAATGAGCAGTTCTTC	CASSAWGSGSNNEQFF
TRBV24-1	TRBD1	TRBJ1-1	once	TGTGCCACCAGTGACCCCGACAGGGGTACTGAAGCTTTCTTT	CATSDPDRGTEAFF
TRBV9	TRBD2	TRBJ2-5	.	TGTGCCAGCAGCGTGGGGGAGGGCAGGCTCCAAGAGACCCAGTACTTC	CASSVGEGRLQETQYF
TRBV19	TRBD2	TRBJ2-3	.	TGTGCCAGTAGCCCCTCGGGGGGGCGGACTAGGACAGATACGCAGTATTTT	CASSPSGGRTRTDTQYF
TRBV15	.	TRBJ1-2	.	TGTGCCACCAGCAGACATGGGGGCAGATACACTAACTATGGCTACACCTTC	CATSRHGGRYTNYGYTF
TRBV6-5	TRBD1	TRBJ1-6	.	TGTGCCAGCAGATCGACCGGGACAGGAGGTTCACCCCTCCACTTT	CASRSTGTGGSPLHF
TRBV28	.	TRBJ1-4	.	TGTGCCAGCAGTAGCCAAGGGATTAATGAAAAACTGTTTTTT	CASSSQGINEKLFF
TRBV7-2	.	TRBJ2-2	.	TGTGCCAGCAGCTTCGGCAGTTACAACACCGGGGAGCTGTTTTTT	CASSFGSYNTGELFF
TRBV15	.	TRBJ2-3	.	TGTGCCACCAGCAGAGATTCTAGAGATACGCAGTATTTT	CATSRDSRDTQYF
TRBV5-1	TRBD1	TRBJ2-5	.	TGCGCCAGCAGCGGGGGACAGGGGAGCGTAGAGACCCAGTACTTC	CASSGGQGSVETQYF
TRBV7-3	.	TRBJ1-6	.	TGTGCCAGCAGCTCCACTCAGGACGGAGCTTCACCCCTCCACTTT	CASSSTQDGASPLHF
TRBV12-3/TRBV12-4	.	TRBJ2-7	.	TGTGCCAGCAGTCCACGGGGCCCCTCAGGTCAGTACTTC	CASSPRGPSGQYF
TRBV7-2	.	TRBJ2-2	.	TGTGCCAGCAGCCGCCGGGACATCAAGTACCGGGAGCTGTTTTTT	CASSRRDIKYRELFF
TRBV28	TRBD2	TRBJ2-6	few	TGTGCCAGCAGTGGGGGGGAGTCTGGGGCCAACGTCCTGACTTTC	CASSGGESGANVLTF
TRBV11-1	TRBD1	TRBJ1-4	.	TGTGCCAGCAGCTTACCAGGGGGTGAAAAACTGTTTTTT	CASSLPGGEKLFF
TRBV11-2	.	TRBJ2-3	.	TGTGCCAGCAGCTTAGGTTTAACCAGGGGCCCGGGAGATACGCAGTATTTT	CASSLGLTRGPGDTQYF
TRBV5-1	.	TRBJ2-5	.	TGCGCCAGCAGCCCCGAAGGAGAGACCCAGTACTTC	CASSPEGETQYF
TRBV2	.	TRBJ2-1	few	TGTGCCAGCGGGTTGCGCAATGAGCAGTTCTTC	CASGLRNEQFF
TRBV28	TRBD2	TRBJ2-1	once	TGTGCCAGCAGTCCAACTAGCGGGGGATACAATGAGCAGTTCTTC	CASSPTSGGYNEQFF
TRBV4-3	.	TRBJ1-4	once	TGCGCCAGCAGCCAGTGGGAAAGCGAAAAACTGTTTTTT	CASSQWESEKLFF
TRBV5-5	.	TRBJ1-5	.	TGTGCCAGCAGCTCGGAATCGGGGCTGGTTCAGCCCCAGCATTTT	CASSSESGLVQPQHF
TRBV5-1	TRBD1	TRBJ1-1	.	TGCGCCAGCAGCTCGGGGACAGCGTACACTGAAGCTTTCTTT	CASSSGTAYTEAFF
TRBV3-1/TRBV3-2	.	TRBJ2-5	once	TGTGCCAGCAGCCTTCCCCCGGGGCAGGAGACCCAGTACTTC	CASSLPPGQETQYF
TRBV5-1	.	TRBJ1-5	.	TGCGCCAGCAGCTTCGAGGGTCAGCCCCAGCATTTT	CASSFEGQPQHF
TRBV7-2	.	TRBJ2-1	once	TGTGCCAGCAGCTTAGAGGGCAGCGTCGATGAGCAGTTCTTC	CASSLEGSVDEQFF